This entry lists 19 T cell receptor beta chains sequenced from one sample in a study of T cell repertoires in cytomegalovirus infection. Using its own MiXCR run on the reads, TCRdb lists one record per CDR3 protein. The sample has some 150,000 distinct CDR3 sequences; about 6% are singletons. Sequencing input: PBMCs. The receptors were sampled from a human donor in good health (CMV status not recorded). Some clones in this sample may be carry-over from other donors' samples.

This clonotype came up many times. The chain recombines TRBV20-1 with TRBJ2-1, with D perhaps matching TRBD1 (7 bases). From germline, CDR1 is DFQATT and CDR2 SNEGSKA (reference sequence). The CDR3 loop spans 14 amino acids. V lost 6 bases to trimming and J lost 9 bases, with 21 bases between them. The CDR3 sequence is CSAKTGEDHLEQFF. The CDR3 DNA reads TGCAGTGCGAAAACAGGGGAGGACCACCTTGAGCAGTTCTTC.

This clonotype was seen ten or more times. V gene TRBV28 combines with J gene TRBJ1-3; possible D gene TRBD1, 6 bases. With 7 bases removed from V and 2 bases from J, the gap between germline ends came to 15 bases. Germline-derived CDR1 and CDR2 are MDHEN and SYDVKM. The CDR3 has 15 residues. This chain's CDR3 is CASMTPSGAGNTIYF. The CDR3 DNA reads TGTGCCAGCATGACCCCGTCAGGGGCTGGAAACACCATATATTTT. The full variable domain, completed using reference TRBV28 and TRBJ1-3, is DVKVTQSSRYLVKRTGEKVFLECVQDMDHENMFWYRQDPGLGLRLIYFSYDVKMKEKGDIPEGYSVSREKKERFSLILESASTNQTSMYLCASMTPSGAGNTIYFGEGSWLTVV.

This clonotype was observed a few times. The V and J genes are TRBV14 and TRBJ2-5, with D perhaps matching TRBD1 (5 bases). Germline V lookup: CDR1 SGHDN, CDR2 FVKESK. This CDR3 contains 11 residues. With 2 bases removed from V and 7 bases from J, the gap between germline ends came to 5 bases. The CDR3 coding sequence is TGTGCCAGCAGCCAAACAGGGACCCAGTACTTC. It is translated as CASSQTGTQYF.

This clonotype was seen ten or more times. The gene calls are TRBV7-2 and TRBJ2-3; perhaps TRBD2 as D (7 bases). V was shortened by 0 bases and J by 4 bases, with 11 bases between the two germline ends. CDR1 SGHTA and CDR2 FQGNSA come from the germline V gene. CDR3 length: 15 amino acids. The CDR3 reads CASSLAGGPPDTQYF. The CDR3, as DNA: TGTGCCAGCAGCTTAGCGGGGGGGCCACCAGATACGCAGTATTTT.

Here the CDR3 DNA reads TGTGCCAGCAGTTTATCCGGGGGATATGGCTACACCTTC. This codes for CASSLSGGYGYTF. This rearrangement joins TRBV28 to TRBJ1-2, with D possibly TRBD1 on 5 matching bases. The ends were cut back, 1 base at V and 5 bases at J, with 8 bases in the middle. Germline V gene data show CDR1 as MDHEN and CDR2 as SYDVKM. There are 13 residues in the CDR3.

This clonotype was seen more than once but under ten times. The chain couples TRBV30 to TRBJ1-1; 7 bases match TRBD1. This CDR3 has 14 amino acids. Germline-derived CDR1 and CDR2 are GTSNPN and SVGIG (reference sequence). V trimming: 6 bases; J trimming: 0 bases; junction bases outside the gene matches: 7. CDR3 sequence reads: CACSGGSMNTEAFF. The CDR3 DNA is TGTGCCTGCTCAGGGGGGAGCATGAACACTGAAGCTTTCTTT.

As for this clonotype: This clone may be a read error of a much larger clone one base away. The V gene is TRBV7-8, the J gene TRBJ1-5, with D maybe TRBD1 (5 bases). Germline lookup yields CDR1 SGHVS and CDR2 FQNEAQ. This CDR3 spans 15 amino acids. V gave up 0 bases and J gave up 6 bases, with 12 bases separating them. As DNA, the CDR3 is TGTGCCAGCAGCTTAGCGAGGGGAGTCCCTCAGCCCCAGCATTTT. This sequence encodes CASSLARGVPQPQHF.

The chain recombines TRBV29-1 with TRBJ2-3; TRBD1 matches at 7 bases. CDR1 SQVTM and CDR2 ANQGSEA come from the germline V gene. V shed 4 bases, J shed 4 bases, and the junction held 14 bases outside the gene matches. This CDR3 contains 16 residues. Written as DNA, the CDR3 is TGCAGCGTTGTAGCCCCACTGACAGGGCAGGCAGATACGCAGTATTTT. Residues: CSVVAPLTGQADTQYF.

Ten or more counts support this clonotype. The chain has TRBV7-8 and TRBJ1-1, with D possibly TRBD1 on 5 matching bases. The germline gives CDR1 SGHVS, CDR2 FQNEAQ. Trimming cost V 3 bases and J 2 bases, with 7 bases left between them. The CDR3 length is 13 residues. CDR3 nucleotides: TGTGCCAGCAGCTTCGACAGCAACACTGAAGCTTTCTTT. It encodes CASSFDSNTEAFF.

The genes are TRBV29-1 and TRBJ2-7; 9 positions match TRBD1. V dropped 4 bases and J dropped 0; count of bases not matched to a gene: 4. CDR1 is SQVTM and CDR2 is ANQGSEA in the germline V gene. The CDR3 extends over 14 amino acids. CDR3 loop: CSVAWGQGSYEQYF. In DNA, the CDR3 is TGCAGCGTTGCATGGGGACAGGGCTCCTACGAGCAGTACTTC.

The chain recombines TRBV20-1 with TRBJ1-2; no definite D call. Germline V CDR1 and CDR2: DFQATT, SNEGSKA (reference sequence). The V and J ends lost 4 bases and 4 bases respectively, with 1 base between them. The CDR3 covers 9 residues. The CDR3 region is CSATYGYTF. CDR3 nucleotide sequence: TGCAGTGCTACCTATGGCTACACCTTC.

This clonotype has at least ten counts. V and J are TRBV25-1 and TRBJ1-1, with D tentatively TRBD1 (5 bases). V was shortened by 6 bases and J by 3 bases, with 11 bases between the two germline ends. In germline, CDR1 is MGHDK, CDR2 SYGVNS. CDR3 length: 13 residues. The CDR3 nucleotides are TGTGCCAGCAGATGGGGGGGAGACACTGAAGCTTTCTTT. It encodes CASRWGGDTEAFF.

This clonotype was found many times. CDR3 sequence: CASSPRDGEETQYF. In DNA, the CDR3 is TGTGCCAGCAGTCCTAGGGACGGCGAAGAGACCCAGTACTTC. The J gene is TRBJ2-5, the V gene TRBV11-3; D may correspond to TRBD1 or TRBD2 (5 bases each). Deletions cut 6 bases from V and 3 bases from J, with 14 bases between. CDR3 size: 14 residues. CDR1 is SGHNT, CDR2 YENEEA, per germline.

The sample holds many counts of this clonotype. The V call is TRBV7-9, the J call TRBJ1-5, with 7 bases that match TRBD1. Trimming cost V 4 bases and J 5 bases; bases outside gene matches: 5. Germline lookup yields CDR1 SEHNR and CDR2 FQNEAQ (reference sequence). The CDR3 length is 14 residues. The CDR3 DNA sequence: TGTGCCAGCAGCTGGGACAGCCCTTATCAGCCCCAGCATTTT. It is translated as CASSWDSPYQPQHF. Drawing the rest from reference TRBV7-9 and TRBJ1-5, the complete variable domain is DTGVSQNPRHKITKRGQNVTFRCDPISEHNRLYWYRQTLGQGPEFLTYFQNEAQLEKSRLLSDRFSAERPKGSFSTLEIQRTEQGDSAMYLCASSWDSPYQPQHFGDGTRLSIL.

This chain joins TRBV6-2 or TRBV6-3 and TRBJ2-1; 7 nucleotides align to TRBD1. Germline-derived CDR1 and CDR2 are MNHEY and SVGEGT. Trimming cost V 6 bases and J 7 bases; bases outside gene matches: 12. The CDR3 is 15 residues long. The CDR3 bases are TGTGCCAGCAGGCAAACCCCCACAGGGGTGAATGAGCAGTTCTTC. Protein product: CASRQTPTGVNEQFF.

Many counts were recorded for this clonotype. The chain recombines TRBV12-3 or TRBV12-4 with TRBJ2-1, with TRBD1 matching over 8 bases. The CDR3 contains 16 residues. Germline trimming cut 5 bases from V and 5 bases from J; bases unmatched to any gene: 11. The CDR3 DNA is TGTGCCAGCAGTCTACCGACAGGGGTGGGCAACAATGAGCAGTTCTTC. Its translation: CASSLPTGVGNNEQFF.

The chain is built from TRBV27 and TRBJ1-5, with D possibly being TRBD1 (6 bases). Germline V gene data show CDR1 as MNHEY and CDR2 as SMNVEV (reference sequence). The CDR3 runs 16 residues. V dropped 2 bases and J dropped 4 bases, with 15 bases sitting between them. CDR3 in DNA: TGTGCCAGCAGTTTAAGGGGGGGGACCGGGAATCAGCCCCAGCATTTT. As protein: CASSLRGGTGNQPQHF.

This clonotype has only a few counts. The chain carries TRBV20-1 and TRBJ1-5; maybe TRBD1 (5 bases). The CDR3 runs 14 residues. Germline CDR1 and CDR2: DFQATT and SNEGSKA (reference sequence). V was shortened by 4 bases and J by 2 bases, with 12 bases between the two germline ends. This CDR3 is CSAKTGGGNQPQHF. CDR3 DNA sequence: TGCAGTGCTAAGACCGGGGGAGGCAATCAGCCCCAGCATTTT.

This clonotype was counted many times. The gene calls are TRBV6-2 or TRBV6-3 and TRBJ1-5, with unresolved D. The CDR3 contains 12 residues. CDR1 MNHEY and CDR2 SVGEGT come from the germline V gene. V was cut by 2 bases and J by 8 bases, with 7 bases left in between. The CDR3, as DNA: TGTGCCAGCAGTTACGGGGAAGAGCCCCAGCATTTT. Protein product: CASSYGEEPQHF.